This TCR beta chain came from a study of identical twins. Trimming removed 0 bases from V and 4 bases from J, with 10 bases in between. This CDR3 comprises 15 residues. Germline V gives CDR1 LNHNV, CDR2 YYDKDF (reference sequence). This clonotype was counted between two and nine times. Unique molecular identifiers were present on the cDNA, and a universal primer site came from template switching. TCRdb reprocessed the 5' RACE reads via MiXCR and lists one record per CDR3 protein. The sample gives hundreds of thousands of distinct CDR3 sequences, about 7% of which show up once; about 1.5% is in the top ten. These data were also filed under a second study, of yellow fever vaccine responses in identical twins. That source adds: Each twin's T cell response to the vaccine was reported to look partly convergent and partly personalized.

The origin of this receptor is a woman younger than 35 in good health. Sequencing input: PBMCs. V usage is TRBV15 and J usage is TRBJ2-1; the D is unclear. CDR3 sequence reads: CATSREPSSYNEQFF. The CDR3 DNA reads TGTGCCACCAGCAGAGAACCTTCGTCTTACAATGAGCAGTTCTTC.